What follows are 23 T cell receptor beta chains derived from one specimen sequenced in a study of blood T cell repertoires in COVID-19 (TCRdb year 2020). The library was built by means of the immunoSEQ multiplex PCR assay. TCRdb provides this immuneACCESS table in a form limited to in-frame rearrangements. Some clones are lacking; in checked studies, under half of them reflect an unresolved V gene, and why the rest are absent is not known. The sample table lists approximately 250,000 clones, approximately 89% of them with a count of one. About 2.5% of the sample is taken by the ten largest. The sequencing input was PBMCs or T cells enriched from blood (not recorded which). Source of these receptors: a woman between 40 and 50 years old with acute COVID-19.

This clone turned up a few times. The rearrangement joins TRBV2 to TRBJ1-5; 7 bases align to TRBD1. V was clipped by 6 bases and J by 6 bases; unmatched bases: 5. Germline V gene sequence: CDR1 SNHLY, CDR2 FYNNEI. The CDR3 extends over 13 amino acids. The CDR3 is CASSTQGSQPQHF. In nucleotides, the CDR3 is TGTGCCAGCAGCACACAGGGGTCTCAGCCCCAGCATTTT.

This chain uses TRBV7-2 with TRBJ2-5; D gene unclear. Trimming stripped 3 bases from V and 5 bases from J, with 4 bases between. Looked up from germline, CDR1 is SGHTA and CDR2 is FQGNSA. This CDR3 spans 11 amino acids. The CDR3 reads CASSFSETQYF. The CDR3 DNA reads as TGTGCCAGCAGCTTTAGCGAGACCCAGTACTTC.

The chain uses TRBV4-2 and TRBJ2-1, with TRBD2 matching over 7 bases. The CDR3 consists of 14 residues. Looked up from germline, CDR1 is LGHNA and CDR2 is YNFKEQ. The V gene end was trimmed by 1 base and the J gene end by 15 bases; junction bases not matched to a gene: 12. CDR3 nucleotide sequence: TGTGCCAGCAGCCAAGGACGGGACTCCCCGGGAGGGTTCTTC. This gives the protein CASSQGRDSPGGFF.

The rearrangement links TRBV24-1 to TRBJ2-3; the D gene is possibly TRBD2 (5 bases). V lost 4 bases, J lost 0 bases, and 13 bases lay in between. Germline V gene lookup returns CDR1 KGHDR and CDR2 SFDVKD. This CDR3 has 16 residues. Here the CDR3 reads CATSDPGRTSTDTQYF. The CDR3, as DNA: TGTGCCACCAGTGACCCGGGTCGGACTAGCACAGATACGCAGTATTTT.

The gene calls are TRBV5-1 and TRBJ2-5; tentatively, D is TRBD2 (5 bases). CDR1 and CDR2 (germline): SGHRS, YFSETQ. Trimming shortened V by 5 bases and J by 5 bases, and 10 bases separated the two germline ends. This CDR3 has 12 residues. The CDR3 sequence is CASRSSGETQYF. In DNA, the CDR3 is TGCGCCAGCAGGTCCTCGGGGGAGACCCAGTACTTC.

The chain combines TRBV24-1 with TRBJ1-4, with 9 positions matching TRBD1. With 4 bases clipped from V and 7 bases from J, the junction kept 9 bases outside the gene matches. CDR1 and CDR2 (germline): KGHDR, SFDVKD. The CDR3 runs 16 residues. Written as DNA, the CDR3 is TGTGCCACCAGTGAGCCTACAGGGGGCCGCGGTGAAAAACTGTTTTTT. It is translated as CATSEPTGGRGEKLFF.

The genes are TRBV7-2 and TRBJ1-5, with D possibly being TRBD1 (6 bases). The germline V gene has CDR1 SGHTA and CDR2 FQGNSA. This CDR3 has 15 amino acids. V was clipped by 3 bases and J by 2 bases, with 11 bases between them. For the CDR3, the DNA is TGTGCCAGCAGCTTCGGGACAAAAGGCAATCAGCCCCAGCATTTT. It codes for CASSFGTKGNQPQHF.

This chain uses TRBV25-1 with TRBJ2-5, with 8 bases lining up with TRBD1. Losses at the gene ends were 6 bases for V and 1 base for J; bases not matched to a gene: 10. This CDR3 comprises 16 residues. The germline CDR1 and CDR2 sequences are MGHDK and SYGVNS. The chain's CDR3 is CASSPGQGLGQETQYF. Here the CDR3 DNA reads TGTGCCAGCAGCCCCGGACAGGGCTTGGGCCAAGAGACCCAGTACTTC.

The V and J genes are TRBV24-1 and TRBJ2-2; D is possibly TRBD1 (5 bases). This CDR3 is 14 amino acids long. Germline V gene lookup returns CDR1 KGHDR and CDR2 SFDVKD. V gave up 3 bases and J gave up 9 bases, with 13 bases separating them. This chain's CDR3 is CATSDVSAGRELFF. In DNA, the CDR3 is TGTGCCACCAGTGATGTTTCGGCAGGGCGGGAGCTGTTTTTT.

The chain links TRBV25-1 to TRBJ2-3; TRBD1 might be the D (8 bases). Germline V lookup: CDR1 MGHDK, CDR2 SYGVNS. Trimming took off 6 bases at V and 3 bases at J, with 13 bases between the two ends. The CDR3 extends over 14 amino acids. This CDR3 reads CASSIQGGTDTQYF. Written as DNA, the CDR3 is TGTGCCAGCAGCATACAGGGGGGGACAGATACGCAGTATTTT.

The chain has TRBV27 and TRBJ1-6, with a tentative D call TRBD1 (6 bases). Germline CDR1 reads MNHEY; CDR2 reads SMNVEV (reference sequence). Trimming cost V 1 base and J 0 bases, with 13 bases left between them. The CDR3 runs 18 residues. In nucleotides, the CDR3 is TGTGCCAGCAGTTTATGGGGGGGCGAGAGCTCCTATAATTCACCCCTCCACTTT. Protein product: CASSLWGGESSYNSPLHF.

The genes are TRBV2 and TRBJ1-4, with D unclear. CDR3 length: 13 residues. The germline gives CDR1 SNHLY, CDR2 FYNNEI. Trimming removed 2 bases from V and 7 bases from J, with 8 bases in between. Here the CDR3 reads CASSESGVEKLFF. The DNA of the CDR3 is TGTGCCAGCAGTGAAAGCGGGGTTGAAAAACTGTTTTTT.

The chain's CDR3 is CASSLGPGEQFF. The CDR3 DNA reads TGTGCCAGCAGTTTAGGGCCGGGTGAGCAGTTCTTC. J is TRBJ2-1 and V is TRBV12-3 or TRBV12-4; D not resolved. V lost 1 base to trimming and J lost 9 bases, with 7 bases between them. This CDR3 spans 12 amino acids.

This chain joins TRBV28 and TRBJ2-1; D ambiguous. This CDR3 comprises 12 residues. Germline V lookup: CDR1 MDHEN, CDR2 SYDVKM. V gave up 5 bases and J gave up 3 bases, with 5 bases separating them. The CDR3 bases are TGTGCCAGCAGTCCCTACTACAATGAGCAGTTCTTC. Its protein is CASSPYYNEQFF.

This clone appeared a single time. The chain has TRBV19 and TRBJ1-3, with 7 bases that match TRBD1. Germline values: CDR1 LNHDA, CDR2 SQIVND (reference sequence). The CDR3 loop spans 14 amino acids. The V and J ends lost 7 bases and 0 bases, in that order; junction bases with no gene match: 3. The CDR3, as DNA: TGTGCCAGTATGGGACAGCCCTCTGGAAACACCATATATTTT. Protein: CASMGQPSGNTIYF. The full variable domain, rest sourced from reference TRBV19 and TRBJ1-3, is DGGITQSPKYLFRKEGQNVTLSCEQNLNHDAMYWYRQDPGQGLRLIYYSQIVNDFQKGDIAEGYSVSREKKESFPLTVTSAQKNPTAFYLCASMGQPSGNTIYFGEGSWLTVV.

The rearrangement uses TRBV18 and TRBJ1-2, with unresolved D. Germline V CDR1 and CDR2: KGHSH, LQKENI. The V and J ends lost 2 bases and 5 bases respectively, with 6 bases between them. The CDR3 spans 12 residues. As DNA, the CDR3 is TGTGCCAGCTCACCAGGCTTGTATGGCTACACCTTC. Protein: CASSPGLYGYTF.

This clone was counted a few times. The V gene is TRBV5-1, the J gene TRBJ2-4; TRBD1 matches 8 bases. V lost 4 bases, J lost 9 bases, and 6 bases stayed unmatched. This CDR3 has 13 amino acids. Germline V gene lookup returns CDR1 SGHRS and CDR2 YFSETQ. As DNA, the CDR3 is TGCGCCAGCAGCCCAGGACAGGGAATCATTCAGTACTTC. Translating gives CASSPGQGIIQYF. Filled out from reference TRBV5-1 and TRBJ2-4, the complete variable domain reads KAGVTQTPRYLIKTRGQQVTLSCSPISGHRSVSWYQQTPGQGLQFLFEYFSETQRNKGNFPGRFSGRQFSNSRSEMNVSTLELGDSALYLCASSPGQGIIQYFGAGTRLSVL.

This rearrangement joins TRBV21-1 to TRBJ1-3. TRBV21-1 is labeled a pseudogene. This CDR3 comprises 17 residues. In DNA form, the CDR3 reads TGTGCCAGCAGCAAAACCCGGGGGGTTCCCTTATCGAACACCATATATTTT. This gives the protein CASSKTRGVPLSNTIYF.

CDR3 sequence reads: CASSQDRGTNQPQHF. The CDR3 nucleotides read TGTGCCAGCAGCCAGGACAGGGGGACTAATCAGCCCCAGCATTTT. The chain carries TRBV4-2 and TRBJ1-5; 10 bases map to TRBD1. This CDR3 is 15 amino acids long. With V trimmed by 3 bases and J by 4 bases, 3 bases remained unmatched. CDR1 and CDR2 (germline): LGHNA, YNFKEQ.

The V call is TRBV5-1, the J call TRBJ2-1; 9 positions agree with TRBD2. The V gene's germline CDR1 is SGHRS and CDR2 YFSETQ. The CDR3 runs 16 residues. V shed 0 bases, J shed 7 bases, and the junction held 8 bases outside the gene matches. This CDR3 reads CASSLEPSGILNEQFF. The CDR3 DNA sequence: TGCGCCAGCAGCTTGGAGCCTAGCGGGATCTTGAATGAGCAGTTCTTC.

The V and J genes are TRBV6-5 and TRBJ2-7; 10 bases line up with TRBD1. The CDR3 contains 14 residues. The V and J ends lost 2 bases and 4 bases, in that order; junction bases with no gene match: 2. Germline V CDR1 and CDR2: MNHEY, SVGAGI. The CDR3 coding sequence is TGTGCCAGCAGTTACCGGGACAGGGGTTACGAGCAGTACGTC. This translates into CASSYRDRGYEQYV.

V and J are TRBV10-3 and TRBJ2-1; D uncertain. V was trimmed by 3 bases and J by 10 bases, leaving 7 bases between them. Germline V gives CDR1 ENHRY, CDR2 SYGVKD. The CDR3 totals 11 residues. In DNA form, the CDR3 reads TGTGCCATCAGTGAACTTGAGGAGCAGTTCTTC. It translates to CAISELEEQFF.

This clone was seen once. V gene TRBV5-6 combines with J gene TRBJ1-2; D remains ambiguous. The V end lost 0 bases, the J end lost 3 bases, and 12 bases lay between the germline ends. Germline loops: CDR1 SGHDT, CDR2 YYEEEE. The CDR3 covers 15 residues. DNA for the CDR3: TGTGCCAGCAGCTTGGGATGGTTATCGGACTATGGCTACACCTTC. Residues: CASSLGWLSDYGYTF.